Listed below are T cell receptor beta chains from one sample, sequenced in a study of vaccination effects on CD4 cells after COVID-19. Only in-frame clones appear in the TCRdb table, and some are missing; sequencing was by immunoSEQ multiplex PCR. This sample yields about 55,000 clones, of which around 70% are seen a single time; around 20% belongs to the top ten. Their specific antigens are unknown. Source: CD4+ T cells from PBMCs cultured with SARS-CoV-2 spike peptides, taken before COVID-19 vaccination. The receptors were sampled from a human donor who received a COVID-19 vaccine. The CDR3 runs from the conserved cysteine through the conserved F or W. The D gene is left open where the match is weak. Expanded clones get a size class; other rows say once, few or many, or leave the size out.

D	V	size	J	DNA	CDR3
TRBD2	TRBV28	-	TRBJ2-3	TGTGCCAGCAGAGGACTAGCGACAGATACGCAGTATTTT	CASRGLATDTQYF
-	TRBV11-2	-	TRBJ2-7	TGTGCCAGCAGCTTAAGGCCTCGGGGTGAAGGGGCTTACGAGCAGTACTTC	CASSLRPRGEGAYEQYF
-	TRBV12-5	-	TRBJ2-1	TGTGCTAGTGGTTTGGGGCGGGATTTCAACAATGAGCAGTTCTTC	CASGLGRDFNNEQFF
-	TRBV7-9	once	TRBJ2-6	TGTGCCAGCAGCACTAAATCTGGGGCCAACGTCCTGACTTTC	CASSTKSGANVLTF
-	TRBV5-1	few	TRBJ1-4	TGCGCCAGCAGAGCGTGGGACAATGAAAAACTGTTTTTT	CASRAWDNEKLFF
TRBD1	TRBV6-5	-	TRBJ1-2	TGTGCCAGCAGTCGGACAGGGTATAACTATGGCTACACCTTC	CASSRTGYNYGYTF
TRBD2	TRBV5-1	once	TRBJ2-3	TGCGCCAGCAGCTTGGCCAGCCGCGGGAGAGGGGCAGATACGCAGTATTTT	CASSLASRGRGADTQYF
-	TRBV15	-	TRBJ2-7	TGTGCCACCAGCAGAGATCCTGGAGGTACCTACGAGCAGTACTTC	CATSRDPGGTYEQYF
-	TRBV5-1	-	TRBJ2-3	TGCGCCAGCAGCTTGGGGACTACTCGGGATACGCAGTATTTT	CASSLGTTRDTQYF
-	TRBV2	-	TRBJ1-2	TGTGCCAGCACCCCGAGGGAGGGAAACTATGGCTACACCTTC	CASTPREGNYGYTF
TRBD1	TRBV6-5	-	TRBJ2-7	TGTGCCAGCAGCCGGGACAGCCACTCCTACGAGCAGTACTTC	CASSRDSHSYEQYF
-	TRBV12-3/TRBV12-4	few	TRBJ1-6	TGTGCCAGCAAAAGGACAGATAATTCACCCCTCCACTTT	CASKRTDNSPLHF
-	TRBV28	-	TRBJ2-1	TGTGCCAGCAGTTCGCCTTCTCATTACAATGAGCAGTTCTTC	CASSSPSHYNEQFF
-	TRBV11-2	-	TRBJ1-1	TGTGCCAGCAGCTTAGGGGAGGCGAACACTGAAGCTTTCTTT	CASSLGEANTEAFF
TRBD1	TRBV3-1/TRBV3-2	-	TRBJ1-3	TGTGCCAGCAGCCCTGGACAGGGTAGAAACACCATATATTTT	CASSPGQGRNTIYF
-	TRBV28	-	TRBJ1-2	TGTGCCAGCAGTTTCAGAGTAAGTGGCTACACCTTC	CASSFRVSGYTF
-	TRBV18	-	TRBJ2-2	TGTGCCAGCTCACCTACCTCCCATGGGAACACCGGGGAGCTGTTTTTT	CASSPTSHGNTGELFF
-	TRBV7-8	-	TRBJ1-5	TGTGCCAGCAGCTCCCTCGACGGTTATCAGCCCCAGCATTTT	CASSSLDGYQPQHF
TRBD2	TRBV7-2	once	TRBJ2-3	TGTGCCAGCAGCTTAGCGCTGGCGGGGGGCTCAGATACGCAGTATTTT	CASSLALAGGSDTQYF
TRBD1	TRBV18	-	TRBJ1-1	TGTGCCAGCTCACAATCTCCACAGGGGGCGCGCACTGAAGCTTTCTTT	CASSQSPQGARTEAFF
-	TRBV5-5	-	TRBJ1-5	TGTGCCAGCAGCCTCCTCATGGATAGCAATCAGCCCCAGCATTTT	CASSLLMDSNQPQHF
-	TRBV6-6	-	TRBJ1-2	TGTGCCAGCAGTTTCGGTTCCGGGACTGACGGTGGCTACACCTTC	CASSFGSGTDGGYTF
-	TRBV5-4	-	TRBJ1-5	TGTGCCAGCAGCTTTCGTCCTGATCAGCCCCAGCATTTT	CASSFRPDQPQHF
TRBD2	TRBV11-2	-	TRBJ2-1	TGTGCCAGCAGCTTACAGCGGGGGTCCTACAATGAGCAGTTCTTC	CASSLQRGSYNEQFF
TRBD1	TRBV30	-	TRBJ1-4	TGTGCCTGGAGCAAACCGGGACAGGGGGAAAAACTGTTTTTT	CAWSKPGQGEKLFF
-	TRBV5-1	-	TRBJ2-1	TGCGCCAGCAGCCCATCTAGTAGTTCCTACAATGAGCAGTTCTTC	CASSPSSSSYNEQFF
-	TRBV27	-	TRBJ1-5	TGTGCCAGCAGTTTATCACAGGGAGTCAATCAGCCCCAGCATTTT	CASSLSQGVNQPQHF
-	TRBV4-3	few	TRBJ1-4	TGCGCCAGCAGCCAAGCGGGGGGAAATGAAAAACTGTTTTTT	CASSQAGGNEKLFF
-	TRBV5-5	-	TRBJ2-3	TGTGCCAGCAGCTTGGCCACAGTAAGCACAGATACGCAGTATTTT	CASSLATVSTDTQYF
TRBD1	TRBV5-1	-	TRBJ1-2	TGCGCCAGCAGCCACGACAGGGGGCAATATGGCTACACCTTC	CASSHDRGQYGYTF
TRBD1	TRBV6-1	-	TRBJ1-5	TGTGCCAGCAGTGAAGCGACAGGGGTCAGCAATCAGCCCCAGCATTTT	CASSEATGVSNQPQHF
TRBD1	TRBV5-5	-	TRBJ2-7	TGTGCCAGCAGCTGGGGACAGAGTACCTCCTACGAGCAGTACTTC	CASSWGQSTSYEQYF
-	TRBV24-1	-	TRBJ2-7	TGTGCCACCAGTGATTTCCCCGGGGGCGCGGAGGAGCAGTACTTC	CATSDFPGGAEEQYF
TRBD1	TRBV7-8	-	TRBJ2-1	TGTGCCAGCAGCTTTAGCACAGGGGAAGCTGAGGAGCAGTTCTTC	CASSFSTGEAEEQFF
TRBD1	TRBV5-4	-	TRBJ1-1	TGTGCCAGCAGCTTGGTAGGCAGGGGGTTCATGAACACTGAAGCTTTCTTT	CASSLVGRGFMNTEAFF
-	TRBV28	few	TRBJ1-2	TGTGCCAGCAGTTTACCAGGCACACTTAACTATGGCTACACCTTC	CASSLPGTLNYGYTF
-	TRBV12-3/TRBV12-4	few	TRBJ1-2	TGTGCCAGCAGTTCCCAGGGCTATGGCTACACCTTC	CASSSQGYGYTF
TRBD1	TRBV6-5	-	TRBJ1-4	TGTGCCAGCAGGCCGTCACAGGGGGGCGGCGAAAAACTGTTTTTT	CASRPSQGGGEKLFF
-	TRBV10-1	few	TRBJ2-7	TGCGCCAGCAGTGACATCCTAGTCTGCTACGAGCAGTACTTC	CASSDILVCYEQYF
-	TRBV2	-	TRBJ1-4	TGTGCCAGCAGTCAGACCCTCGGGGTGGGTGAAAAACTGTTTTTT	CASSQTLGVGEKLFF
-	TRBV21-1	-	TRBJ2-1	TGTGCCAGCAGCGCCCGACTAGCGGGGGATCCAGGCAATGAGCAGTTCTTC	CASSARLAGDPGNEQFF
-	TRBV6-5	few	TRBJ2-7	TGTGCCAGCTTGCTCAGGGGAATCTCCTACGAGCAGTACTTC	CASLLRGISYEQYF
-	TRBV28	-	TRBJ1-5	TGTGCCAGCAGTCGACTAGATCAGCCCCAGCATTTT	CASSRLDQPQHF
TRBD2	TRBV6-1	-	TRBJ2-7	TGTGCCAGCAGTGAGGGGATAGCGGGGGACGAGCAGTACTTC	CASSEGIAGDEQYF
-	TRBV5-4	-	TRBJ2-1	TGTGCCAGCAGCTTGCCGGGAAAGGCGATGAATGAGCAGTTCTTC	CASSLPGKAMNEQFF
TRBD2	TRBV5-1	few	TRBJ2-1	TGCGCCAGCAGCCCCACGCCGGGGGGGCCAGGACCCTACAATGAGCAGTTCTTC	CASSPTPGGPGPYNEQFF
-	TRBV6-1	-	TRBJ2-7	TGTGCCAGCAGTGAACCCGCGGGTGGCAAATACGAGCAGTACTTC	CASSEPAGGKYEQYF
-	TRBV19	-	TRBJ2-2	TGTGCCAGTAGTATAGGTTGGACCGGGGAGCTGTTTTTT	CASSIGWTGELFF
-	TRBV6-1	-	TRBJ1-5	TGTGCCAGCAGTGAAACCTGGACAGTTCCCAATCAGCCCCAGCATTTT	CASSETWTVPNQPQHF
-	TRBV25-1	-	TRBJ2-3	TGTGCCAGCAGTGAATACCTCAGCAACACAGATACGCAGTATTTT	CASSEYLSNTDTQYF